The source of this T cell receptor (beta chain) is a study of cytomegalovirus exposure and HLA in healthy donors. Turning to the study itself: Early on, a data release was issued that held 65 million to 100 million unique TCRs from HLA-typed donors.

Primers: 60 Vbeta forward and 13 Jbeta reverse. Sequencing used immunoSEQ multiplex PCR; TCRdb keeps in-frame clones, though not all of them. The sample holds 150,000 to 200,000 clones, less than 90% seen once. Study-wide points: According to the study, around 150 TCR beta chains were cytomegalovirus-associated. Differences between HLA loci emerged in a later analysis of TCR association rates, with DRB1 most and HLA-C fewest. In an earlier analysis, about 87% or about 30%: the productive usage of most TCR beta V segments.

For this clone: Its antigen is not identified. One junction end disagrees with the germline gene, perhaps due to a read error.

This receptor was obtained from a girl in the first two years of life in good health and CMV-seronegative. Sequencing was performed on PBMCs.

Here the CDR3 DNA reads TGTTCCAGCAGCTTAGGTCAAGCGGATGGCTACACCTTC. This translates into CSSSLGQADGYTF. The chain employs TRBV7-9 and TRBJ1-2, with no clear D. CDR1 and CDR2 from the germline V gene are SEHNR and FQNEAQ (reference sequence). This CDR3 is built from 13 residues.